One sample yielded the 32 T cell receptor beta chains listed below, sequenced in a study of T cells in Graves' hyperthyroidism and ophthalmopathy. Amplification yielded TCR beta CDR3 regions, with RNA transcripts as the source. The TCR CDR3 first-round RT-PCR relied on the HTBI primer set. MiXCR, applied by TCRdb to the multiplex PCR reads, yields one record per CDR3 protein. The sample has some 800,000 distinct CDR3 sequences, around 39% seen once; the top ten hold approximately 8.7%. The sequenced material came from blood. The receptors come from a man aged 18 to 35 with Graves' hyperthyroidism.

Regarding this clonotype: A single base separates this from a much larger clone, so it may be a read error. Here the CDR3 reads CASSYESTEAFF. The CDR3 DNA reads as TGTGCCAGCAGTTACGAGAGCACTGAAGCTTTCTTT. The rearrangement uses TRBV6-2 or TRBV6-3 and TRBJ1-1; D ambiguous. Trimming stripped 2 bases from V and 4 bases from J, with 5 bases between. The CDR3 has 12 amino acids. Germline-derived CDR1 and CDR2 are MNHEY and SVGEGT.

The rearrangement links TRBV20-1 to TRBJ1-5; D not resolved. This CDR3 is built from 14 residues. V was pared by 0 bases and J by 4 bases, with 10 bases between. CDR1 and CDR2 from the germline V gene are DFQATT and SNEGSKA (reference sequence). CDR3 sequence (DNA): TGCAGTGCTAGAGACAGCCAGAGAAATCAGCCCCAGCATTTT. Residues: CSARDSQRNQPQHF.

This chain uses TRBV10-3 with TRBJ1-2, with 7 positions matching TRBD1. V trimming: 8 bases; J trimming: 4 bases; junction bases outside the gene matches: 7. The germline gives CDR1 ENHRY, CDR2 SYGVKD. This CDR3 has 13 amino acids. The CDR3 spells CAIGLDRAYGYTF. Here the CDR3 DNA reads TGTGCCATCGGACTAGACAGGGCCTATGGCTACACCTTC.

In its sample, this clonotype was seen a few times. This rearrangement joins TRBV7-8 to TRBJ2-7; no reliable D call. The germline CDR1 and CDR2 sequences are SGHVS and FQNEAQ. V lost 3 bases and J 3 bases, leaving 9 bases between the germline ends. This CDR3 has 13 amino acids. CDR3 sequence (DNA): TGTGCCAGCAGCTTTCAGCTAGACTACGAGCAGTACTTC. The encoded protein is CASSFQLDYEQYF.

The chain couples TRBV2 to TRBJ1-2; possibly TRBD1 for D (6 bases). The CDR3 runs 16 residues. The germline V gene has CDR1 SNHLY and CDR2 FYNNEI. V lost 6 bases and J lost 8, with 25 bases in between. The CDR3 loop is CASRRKLAGGMQGYTF. For the CDR3, the DNA is TGTGCCAGCAGACGGAAACTAGCGGGGGGCATGCAGGGCTACACCTTC.

This clonotype was detected many times. The chain joins TRBV19 to TRBJ2-7, with TRBD1 matching over 9 bases. Germline values: CDR1 LNHDA, CDR2 SQIVND (reference sequence). Trimming cost V 4 bases and J 6 bases; bases outside gene matches: 10. The CDR3 is made up of 15 amino acids. CDR3 region: CASSKRDRDLREQYF. CDR3 nucleotides: TGTGCCAGTAGTAAGAGGGACAGGGATCTCCGCGAGCAGTACTTC.

This clonotype was detected ten times or more. The rearrangement joins TRBV4-1 to TRBJ1-2; unclear D gene. The CDR3 loop spans 11 amino acids. Trimming shortened V by 0 bases and J by 8 bases, and 4 bases separated the two germline ends. Looked up from germline, CDR1 is MGHRA and CDR2 is YSYEKL. CDR3 amino acids: CASSQDTGYTF. CDR3 coding DNA: TGCGCCAGCAGCCAAGACACGGGCTACACCTTC.

V usage is TRBV5-1 and J usage is TRBJ1-6, with D unclear. Germline assignment: CDR1 SGHRS and CDR2 YFSETQ. CDR3 length equals 15 residues. The V and J ends lost 0 bases and 5 bases respectively, with 9 bases between them. The CDR3 region has the DNA TGCGCCAGCAGCTTGGAAACAGTCAATAATTCACCCCTCCACTTT. Translated, it gives CASSLETVNNSPLHF.

This clonotype has only a few counts. J is TRBJ2-7 and V is TRBV12-3 or TRBV12-4; D is perhaps TRBD1 (5 bases). The CDR3 covers 13 residues. The V gene lost 9 bases and the J gene lost 0 bases, with 12 bases spanning the gap. CDR3 amino acids: CARGYRFSYEQYF. The CDR3 DNA is TGTGCCAGGGGTTACAGGTTCTCCTACGAGCAGTACTTC.

In its sample, this clonotype was seen many times. The J gene is TRBJ2-7, the V gene TRBV2, with TRBD1 matching over 7 bases. V lost 6 bases, J lost 6 bases, and 8 bases stayed unmatched. The CDR3 sequence is 13 residues long. Germline CDR1 reads SNHLY; CDR2 reads FYNNEI. CDR3 in amino acids: CASSYRGSGEQYF. CDR3 coding DNA: TGTGCCAGCAGCTACAGGGGATCGGGCGAGCAGTACTTC. Complete variable domain (other parts from reference TRBV2 and TRBJ2-7): EPEVTQTPSHQVTQMGQEVILRCVPISNHLYFYWYRQILGQKVEFLVSFYNNEISEKSEIFDDQFSVERPDGSNFTLKIRSTKLEDSAMYFCASSYRGSGEQYFGPGTRLTVT.

This clonotype occurred many times. The chain is built from TRBV7-2 and TRBJ1-4; TRBD1 is a possible D gene (6 bases). Germline V gene data show CDR1 as SGHTA and CDR2 as FQGNSA. V shed 5 bases and J shed 4 bases, with 8 bases lying between them. The CDR3 covers 13 residues. CDR3 residues: CASSRGLNEKLFF. The CDR3 bases are TGTGCCAGCAGCCGGGGGCTTAATGAAAAACTGTTTTTT.

About this clonotype itself: A read error is possible here, since a much larger clone lies one base away. The V and J genes are TRBV7-9 and TRBJ2-7; 9 nucleotides line up with TRBD1. Losses at the gene ends were 5 bases for V and 5 bases for J; bases not matched to a gene: 4. The length of the CDR3 is 13 residues. The V gene's germline CDR1 is SEHNR and CDR2 FQNEAQ (reference sequence). The CDR3, as DNA: TGTGCCAGCAGCCCACAGGGGGCCAACGAGCAGTACTTC. This codes for CASSPQGANEQYF.

This clonotype has at least ten counts. The chain employs TRBV4-1 and TRBJ1-4, with unresolved D. Germline V lookup: CDR1 MGHRA, CDR2 YSYEKL. V gave up 3 bases and J gave up 6 bases, with 5 bases separating them. The CDR3 runs 12 residues. The CDR3 sequence: CASSQADEKLFF. As DNA, the CDR3 is TGCGCCAGCAGCCAGGCAGATGAAAAACTGTTTTTT.

This clonotype was counted only a few times. CDR3 sequence: CASSGTPKPYEQYF. CDR3 nucleotide sequence: TGCGCCAGCAGCGGGACTCCTAAACCCTACGAGCAGTACTTC. V usage is TRBV5-1 and J usage is TRBJ2-7; the D gene is possibly TRBD2 (6 bases). Germline loops: CDR1 SGHRS, CDR2 YFSETQ. The V end lost 4 bases, the J end lost 2 bases, and 13 bases lay between the germline ends. The CDR3 covers 14 residues.

The chain is built from TRBV19 and TRBJ2-2, with 9 bases matching TRBD1. V lost 6 bases to trimming and J lost 5 bases; unmatched junction nucleotides: 4. Per the germline V gene, CDR1 is LNHDA and CDR2 is SQIVND (reference sequence). The CDR3 length is 14 residues. In DNA, the CDR3 is TGTGCCAGTAGGACTGACAGGGGGACCGGGGAGCTGTTTTTT. It codes for CASRTDRGTGELFF.

This chain uses TRBV11-3 with TRBJ2-2; TRBD2 is a possible D gene (5 bases). V dropped 3 bases and J dropped 4 bases, with 9 bases sitting between them. The CDR3 sequence is 14 residues long. The germline gives CDR1 SGHNT, CDR2 YENEEA. In DNA form, the CDR3 reads TGTGCCAGCAGCTTGGACGGGGTCACCGGGGAGCTGTTTTTT. Translating it yields CASSLDGVTGELFF. The whole variable domain, filled in from reference TRBV11-3 and TRBJ2-2, reads EAGVVQSPRYKIIEKKQPVAFWCNPISGHNTLYWYLQNLGQGPELLIRYENEEAVDDSQLPKDRFSAERLKGVDSTLKIQPAELGDSAVYLCASSLDGVTGELFFGEGSRLTVL.

The chain uses TRBV19 and TRBJ1-6, with 10 positions matching TRBD1. The ends lost 9 bases at V and 9 bases at J; junction bases unmatched: 8. This CDR3 is 14 amino acids long. From germline, CDR1 is LNHDA and CDR2 SQIVND (reference sequence). CDR3 residues: CASRTDRGPSPLHF. In DNA form, the CDR3 reads TGTGCCAGCAGAACCGACAGGGGGCCTTCACCCCTCCACTTT.

This clonotype was seen a handful of times. This chain joins TRBV20-1 and TRBJ2-7; D unclear. This CDR3 is built from 11 residues. Germline V gives CDR1 DFQATT, CDR2 SNEGSKA (reference sequence). CDR3 protein: CSLGPTYEQYF. CDR3 DNA: TGCAGCCTCGGGCCTACCTACGAGCAGTACTTC.

Only a few counts were recorded for this clonotype. V and J are TRBV6-5 and TRBJ2-5; TRBD1 agrees at 7 bases. Germline lookup yields CDR1 MNHEY and CDR2 SVGAGI. The CDR3 extends over 13 amino acids. V lost 7 bases to trimming and J lost 2 bases; unmatched junction nucleotides: 4. The CDR3 sequence: CASIPRGQETQYF. Written as DNA, the CDR3 is TGTGCCAGCATCCCCAGGGGGCAAGAGACCCAGTACTTC.

This chain uses TRBV20-1 with TRBJ2-7; the D gene is possibly TRBD1 (5 bases). The CDR3 spans 14 residues. Between the trimmed V and J ends, which lost 1 base and 3 bases, there was a span of 13 bases. The germline gives CDR1 DFQATT, CDR2 SNEGSKA (reference sequence). The CDR3 DNA sequence: TGCAGTGCTAGAGCGAAAGGGGCAAACTACGAGCAGTACTTC. It codes for CSARAKGANYEQYF.

Concerning this clonotype: The junction and the germline gene differ at one end; a read error may be behind it. The chain employs TRBV14 and TRBJ1-3; D ambiguous. CDR3 length: 16 amino acids. Looked up from germline, CDR1 is SGHDN and CDR2 is FVKESK. The CDR3 protein is CASRQVWAPPGNTIYF. The DNA of the CDR3 is TGTGCCAGCAGGCAAGTATGGGCGCCTCCTGGAAACACCATATATTTT.

This clonotype was found once. The missing conserved phenylalanine or tryptophan at the end of this CDR3 makes a read error likely. It is unclear where the CDR3 begins or ends on the DNA, so no DNA is shown, and the CDR3 is as TCRdb lists it. The chain joins TRBV12-3 or TRBV12-4 to TRBJ1-4; the table's D call TRBD1 went unverified against the DNA. Both ends counted, the CDR3 spans 8 residues. The CDR3 sequence: CASSLSNR.

This clonotype was detected ten times or more. This sequence joins TRBV5-6 and TRBJ1-6; the match to TRBD1 covers 8 bases. CDR3 length: 14 residues. Germline V gene lookup returns CDR1 SGHDT and CDR2 YYEEEE. Unmatched junction bases numbered 5, after V lost 3 bases and J lost 9 bases. The CDR3 here is CASSWTGTGSPLHF. The DNA for the CDR3 is TGTGCCAGCAGCTGGACAGGGACAGGTTCACCCCTCCACTTT.

There are many counts of this clonotype. V and J are TRBV12-3 or TRBV12-4 and TRBJ1-6; D call uncertain. The CDR3 consists of 11 residues. V was cut by 6 bases and J by 9 bases, with 6 bases left in between. The CDR3 spells CASSFGSPLHF. In DNA, the CDR3 is TGTGCCAGCAGCTTCGGTTCACCCCTCCACTTT.

This clonotype was observed a handful of times. CDR3 coding DNA: TGTGCCAGCAGACACCTGGCGGGGGAGAGCAATCAGCCCCAGCATTTT. This encodes CASRHLAGESNQPQHF. The chain combines TRBV6-5 with TRBJ1-5; tentatively, D is TRBD1 (5 bases). The CDR3 covers 16 residues. Trimming shortened V by 6 bases and J by 1 base, and 16 bases separated the two germline ends. Germline loops: CDR1 MNHEY, CDR2 SVGAGI.

This clonotype was observed at least ten times. This chain joins TRBV29-1 and TRBJ1-1; 8 bases agree with TRBD1. J gave up 10 bases and V 2 bases, and 6 bases lay outside the gene matches. CDR3 size: 12 residues. CDR1 is SQVTM and CDR2 is ANQGSEA in the germline V gene. CDR3 bases: TGCAGCGTTGAATCAGGGGGCAATGTAGCTTTCTTT. It encodes CSVESGGNVAFF.

There are many counts of this clonotype. The V call is TRBV10-3, the J call TRBJ2-7; D might be TRBD1 (6 bases). Germline V gene sequence: CDR1 ENHRY, CDR2 SYGVKD. V was trimmed by 0 bases and J by 4 bases, leaving 13 bases between them. This CDR3 has 15 residues. CDR3 nucleotide sequence: TGTGCCATCAGTGAGTCCGGGACAATCGCGTACGAGCAGTACTTC. It specifies CAISESGTIAYEQYF.

The chain combines TRBV20-1 with TRBJ2-2, with TRBD1 identical over 7 bases. Per germline, CDR1 DFQATT and CDR2 SNEGSKA (reference sequence). The CDR3 length is 15 residues. The junction had 14 bases not matched to a gene; V was cut back by 6 bases and J by 7 bases. CDR3 nucleotides: TGCAGTGCCCCCCGCGGAAGGGGGCAAAACGGGGAGCTGTTTTTT. Translation: CSAPRGRGQNGELFF.

This clonotype appeared many times. The chain has TRBV7-9 and TRBJ2-7, with D unresolved. V was shortened by 2 bases and J by 2 bases, with 13 bases between the two germline ends. CDR3 length: 15 residues. Looked up from germline, CDR1 is SEHNR and CDR2 is FQNEAQ (reference sequence). The CDR3 coding sequence is TGTGCCAGCAGCTTAAGCGAGGCTCTACCCTACGAGCAGTACTTC. It yields the protein CASSLSEALPYEQYF.

This chain links TRBV7-9 with TRBJ2-7; TRBD1 is a possible D gene (6 bases). From germline, CDR1 is SEHNR and CDR2 FQNEAQ (reference sequence). The CDR3 has 13 residues. The germline V and J ends were trimmed by 6 bases and 6 bases, with 15 bases remaining between them. CDR3 sequence reads: CASSLGAGAEQYF. As DNA, the CDR3 is TGTGCCAGCAGTTTGGGAGCAGGGGCCGAGCAGTACTTC.

The gene calls are TRBV7-9 and TRBJ2-5; TRBD1 or TRBD2 may be the D gene (5 bases each). V was clipped by 4 bases and J by 7 bases, with 19 bases between them. CDR3 size: 15 residues. Germline V gene sequence: CDR1 SEHNR, CDR2 FQNEAQ (reference sequence). CDR3: CASSSPGPLKTTQYF. CDR3 sequence (DNA): TGTGCCAGCAGCTCTCCGGGGCCGCTTAAGACGACCCAGTACTTC.

V gene TRBV20-1 combines with J gene TRBJ1-5; D remains ambiguous. This CDR3 contains 14 residues. Germline V CDR1 and CDR2: DFQATT, SNEGSKA (reference sequence). V shed 1 base and J shed 4 bases, with 11 bases lying between them. The CDR3 DNA is TGCAGTGCTAGAGGGCCCGACGTAAATCAGCCCCAGCATTTT. The encoded protein is CSARGPDVNQPQHF.